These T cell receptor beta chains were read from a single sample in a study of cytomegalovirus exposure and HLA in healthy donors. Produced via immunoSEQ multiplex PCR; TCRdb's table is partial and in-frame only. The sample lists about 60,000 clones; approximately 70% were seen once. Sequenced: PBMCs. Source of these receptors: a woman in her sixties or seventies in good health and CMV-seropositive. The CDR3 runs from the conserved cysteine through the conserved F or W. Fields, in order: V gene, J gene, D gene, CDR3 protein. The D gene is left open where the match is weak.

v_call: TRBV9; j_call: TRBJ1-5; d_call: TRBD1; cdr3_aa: CASSVGQGSNQPQHF
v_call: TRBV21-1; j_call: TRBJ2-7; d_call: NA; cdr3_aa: CASRDSEGVSYEQYF
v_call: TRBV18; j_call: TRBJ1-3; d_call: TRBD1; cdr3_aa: CASSPSAQGAGNTIYF
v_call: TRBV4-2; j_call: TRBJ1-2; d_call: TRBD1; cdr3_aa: CASSQDWGTVYGYTF
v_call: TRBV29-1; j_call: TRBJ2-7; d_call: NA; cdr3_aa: CSVDQGMSDEQYF
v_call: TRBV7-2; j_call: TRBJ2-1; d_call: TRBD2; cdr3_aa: CASSPPGTSGGNEQFF
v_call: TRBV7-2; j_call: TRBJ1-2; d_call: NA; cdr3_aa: CASSRQLLYGYTF
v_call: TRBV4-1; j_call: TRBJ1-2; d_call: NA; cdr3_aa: CASSQDLARGYGYTF
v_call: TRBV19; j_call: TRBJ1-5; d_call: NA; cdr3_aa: CASKVTVRKSLSQHF
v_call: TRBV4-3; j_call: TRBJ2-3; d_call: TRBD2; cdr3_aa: CASSQDSRLAGIDTQYF
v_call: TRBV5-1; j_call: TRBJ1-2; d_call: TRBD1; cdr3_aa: CASSQDRIGYTF
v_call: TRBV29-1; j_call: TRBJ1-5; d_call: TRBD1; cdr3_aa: CSVVLGTGIGQPQHF
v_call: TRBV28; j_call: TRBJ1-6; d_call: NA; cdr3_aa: CASTPGNSPLHF
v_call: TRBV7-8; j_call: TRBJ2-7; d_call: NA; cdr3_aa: CASSLGPIGYEQYF
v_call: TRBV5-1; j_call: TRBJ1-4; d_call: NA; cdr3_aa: CASSRSNEKLFF
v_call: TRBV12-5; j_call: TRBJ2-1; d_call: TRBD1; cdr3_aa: CASGLPPGQGADEQFF
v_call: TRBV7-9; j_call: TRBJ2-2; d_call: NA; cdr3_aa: CASSTHFNTGELFF
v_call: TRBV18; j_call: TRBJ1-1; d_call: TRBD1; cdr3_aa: CASSEQGAQAEAFF
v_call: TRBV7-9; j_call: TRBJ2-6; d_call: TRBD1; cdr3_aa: CASSQGANPGANVLTF
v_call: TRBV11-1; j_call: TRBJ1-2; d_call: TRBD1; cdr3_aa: CASSLQGAWGYTF
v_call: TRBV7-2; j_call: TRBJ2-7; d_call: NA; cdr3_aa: CASKTGGEQYF
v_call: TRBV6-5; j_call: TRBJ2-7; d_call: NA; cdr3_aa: CASTRGQGYEQYF
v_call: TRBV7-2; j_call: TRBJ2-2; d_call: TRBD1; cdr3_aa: CASRRQGSGELFF
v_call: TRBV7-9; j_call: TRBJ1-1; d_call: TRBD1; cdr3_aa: CSSSITGGVNTEAFF
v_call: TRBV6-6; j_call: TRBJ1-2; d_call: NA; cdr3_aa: CASSSGLAGGYTF
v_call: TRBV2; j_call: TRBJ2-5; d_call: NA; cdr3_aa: CASRQGPQETQYF
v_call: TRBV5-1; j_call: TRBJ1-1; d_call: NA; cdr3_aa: CASSPGWDTEAFF
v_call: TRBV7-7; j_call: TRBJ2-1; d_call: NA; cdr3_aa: CASSTGLGANEQFF
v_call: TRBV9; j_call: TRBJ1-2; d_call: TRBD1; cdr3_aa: CASSRGQDWGYTF
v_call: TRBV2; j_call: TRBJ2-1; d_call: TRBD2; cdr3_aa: CASRAGLAAWLTYNEQFF
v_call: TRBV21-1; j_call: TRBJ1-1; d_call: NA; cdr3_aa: CASGQFEAFF
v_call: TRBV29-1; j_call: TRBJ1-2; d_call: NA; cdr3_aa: CSVEDSWAAGYGYTF
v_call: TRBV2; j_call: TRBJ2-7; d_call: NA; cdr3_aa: CASSRSGLGREQYF
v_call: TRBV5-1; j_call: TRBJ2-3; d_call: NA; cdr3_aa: CASSGGDPADTQYF
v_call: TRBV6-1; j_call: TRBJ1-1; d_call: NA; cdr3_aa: CASSVQPFNMNTEAFF
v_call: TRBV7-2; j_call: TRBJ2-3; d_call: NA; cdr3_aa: CASSFGTDTQYF
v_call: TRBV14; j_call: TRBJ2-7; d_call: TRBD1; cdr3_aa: CASSLRTGAGEQYF
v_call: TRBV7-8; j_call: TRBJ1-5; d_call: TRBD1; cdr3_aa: CASSSPQGGGQPQHF
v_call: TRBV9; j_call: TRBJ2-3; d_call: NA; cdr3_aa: CASSPGVRTDTQYF
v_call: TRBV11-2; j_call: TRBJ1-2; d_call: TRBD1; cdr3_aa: CASSPQGAGNYGYTF
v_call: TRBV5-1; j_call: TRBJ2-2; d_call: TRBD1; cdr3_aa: CASSLGDRVPGELFF
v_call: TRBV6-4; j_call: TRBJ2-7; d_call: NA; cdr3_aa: CASSVGAGPNYEQYF
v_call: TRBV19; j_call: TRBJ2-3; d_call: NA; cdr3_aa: CAAGLPSHGTQYF
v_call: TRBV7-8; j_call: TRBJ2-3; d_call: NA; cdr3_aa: CASRPDISTDTQYF
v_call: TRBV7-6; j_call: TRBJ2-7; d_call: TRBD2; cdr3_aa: CASSLGPRGGISYEQYF